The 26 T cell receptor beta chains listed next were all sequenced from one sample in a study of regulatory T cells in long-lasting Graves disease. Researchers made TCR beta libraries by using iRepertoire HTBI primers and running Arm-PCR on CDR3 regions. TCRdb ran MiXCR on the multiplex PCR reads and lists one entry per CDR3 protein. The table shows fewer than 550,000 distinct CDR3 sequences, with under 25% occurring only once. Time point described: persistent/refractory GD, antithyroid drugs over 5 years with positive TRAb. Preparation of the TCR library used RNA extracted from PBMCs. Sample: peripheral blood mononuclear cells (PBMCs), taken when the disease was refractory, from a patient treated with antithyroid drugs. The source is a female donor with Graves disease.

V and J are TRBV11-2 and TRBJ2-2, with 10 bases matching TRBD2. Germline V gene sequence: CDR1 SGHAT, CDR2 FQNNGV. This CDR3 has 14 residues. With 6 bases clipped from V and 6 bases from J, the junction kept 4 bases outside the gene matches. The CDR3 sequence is CASRSGGGSGELFF. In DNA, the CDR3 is TGTGCCAGCAGGAGCGGGGGGGGTTCCGGGGAGCTGTTTTTT.

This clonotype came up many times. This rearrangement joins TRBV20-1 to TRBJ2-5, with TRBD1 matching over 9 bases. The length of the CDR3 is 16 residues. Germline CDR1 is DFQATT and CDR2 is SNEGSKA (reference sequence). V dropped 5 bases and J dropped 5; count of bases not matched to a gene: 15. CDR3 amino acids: CSAWARQGVRRETQYF. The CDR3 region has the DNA TGCAGTGCTTGGGCCAGACAGGGGGTGAGGAGGGAGACCCAGTACTTC.

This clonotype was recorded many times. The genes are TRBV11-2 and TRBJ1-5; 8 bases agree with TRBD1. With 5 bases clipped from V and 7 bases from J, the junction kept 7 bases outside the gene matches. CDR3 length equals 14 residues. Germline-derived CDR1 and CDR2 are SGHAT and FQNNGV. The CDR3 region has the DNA TGTGCCAGCAGCAACGGACAGGGTGCGCAGCCCCAGCATTTT. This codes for CASSNGQGAQPQHF.

CDR3 amino acids: CASTNQRREGLYEQYF. In nucleotides, the CDR3 is TGTGCCAGTACCAATCAGAGGCGGGAGGGCCTCTACGAGCAGTACTTC. This rearrangement joins TRBV19 to TRBJ2-7, with 9 positions matching TRBD2. The CDR3 spans 16 residues. V shed 7 bases, J shed 3 bases, and the junction held 13 bases outside the gene matches. In germline, CDR1 is LNHDA, CDR2 SQIVND (reference sequence).

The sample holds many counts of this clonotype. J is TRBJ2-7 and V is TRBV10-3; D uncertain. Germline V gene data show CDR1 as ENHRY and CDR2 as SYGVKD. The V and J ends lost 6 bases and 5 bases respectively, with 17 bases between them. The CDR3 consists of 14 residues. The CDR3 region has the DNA TGTGCCATCAGCGGACCGCCAGAAATCCACGAGCAGTACTTC. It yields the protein CAISGPPEIHEQYF.

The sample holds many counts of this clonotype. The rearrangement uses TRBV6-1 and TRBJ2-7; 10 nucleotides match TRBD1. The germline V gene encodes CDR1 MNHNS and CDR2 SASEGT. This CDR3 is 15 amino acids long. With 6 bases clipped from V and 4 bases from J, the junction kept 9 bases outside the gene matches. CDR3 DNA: TGTGCCAGCAGACACCGCGGGACAGGGGCGTACGAGCAGTACTTC. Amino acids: CASRHRGTGAYEQYF.

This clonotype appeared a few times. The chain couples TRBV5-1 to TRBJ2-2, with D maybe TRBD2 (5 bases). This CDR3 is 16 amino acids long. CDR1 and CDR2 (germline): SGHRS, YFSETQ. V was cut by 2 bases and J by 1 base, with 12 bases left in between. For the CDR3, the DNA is TGCGCCAGCAGCTTCGAGGCTAGCATGAACACCGGGGAGCTGTTTTTT. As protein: CASSFEASMNTGELFF.

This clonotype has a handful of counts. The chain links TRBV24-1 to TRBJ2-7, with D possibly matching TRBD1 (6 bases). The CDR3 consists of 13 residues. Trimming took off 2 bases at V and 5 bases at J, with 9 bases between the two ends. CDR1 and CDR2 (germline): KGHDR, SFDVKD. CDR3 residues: CATSDSYRDEQYF. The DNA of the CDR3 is TGTGCCACCAGTGATTCCTACAGGGACGAGCAGTACTTC.

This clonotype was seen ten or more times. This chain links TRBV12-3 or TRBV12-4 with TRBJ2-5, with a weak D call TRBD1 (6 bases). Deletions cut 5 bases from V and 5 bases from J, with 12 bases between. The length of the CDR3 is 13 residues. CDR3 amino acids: CASSPQRGETQYF. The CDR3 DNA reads TGTGCCAGCAGTCCACAAAGGGGGGAGACCCAGTACTTC.

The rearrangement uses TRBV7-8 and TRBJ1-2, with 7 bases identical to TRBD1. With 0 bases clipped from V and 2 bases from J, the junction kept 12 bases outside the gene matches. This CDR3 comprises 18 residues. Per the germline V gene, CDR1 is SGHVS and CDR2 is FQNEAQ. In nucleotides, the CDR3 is TGTGCCAGCAGCTTAGCAACATGGGAAAGGGGGCGCAACTATGGCTACACCTTC. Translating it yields CASSLATWERGRNYGYTF.

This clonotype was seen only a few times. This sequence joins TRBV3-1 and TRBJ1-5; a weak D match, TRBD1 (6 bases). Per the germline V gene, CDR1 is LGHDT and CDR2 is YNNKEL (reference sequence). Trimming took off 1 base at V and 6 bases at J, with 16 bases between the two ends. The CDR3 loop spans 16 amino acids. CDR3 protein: CASSQGYLGAAQPQHF. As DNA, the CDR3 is TGTGCCAGCAGCCAAGGGTATCTGGGGGCGGCTCAGCCCCAGCATTTT.

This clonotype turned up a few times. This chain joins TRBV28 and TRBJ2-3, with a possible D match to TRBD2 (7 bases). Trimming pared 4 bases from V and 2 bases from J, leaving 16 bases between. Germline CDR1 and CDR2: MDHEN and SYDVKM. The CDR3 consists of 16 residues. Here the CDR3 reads CASSYNWGGHTDTQYF. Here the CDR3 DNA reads TGTGCCAGCAGTTACAATTGGGGGGGCCACACAGATACGCAGTATTTT. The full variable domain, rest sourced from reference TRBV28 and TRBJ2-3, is DVKVTQSSRYLVKRTGEKVFLECVQDMDHENMFWYRQDPGLGLRLIYFSYDVKMKEKGDIPEGYSVSREKKERFSLILESASTNQTSMYLCASSYNWGGHTDTQYFGPGTRLTVL.

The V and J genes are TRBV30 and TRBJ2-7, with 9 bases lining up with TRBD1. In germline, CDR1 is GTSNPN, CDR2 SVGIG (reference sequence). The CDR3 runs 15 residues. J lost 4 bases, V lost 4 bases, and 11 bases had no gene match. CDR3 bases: TGTGCCTGGATTGGTAGGACAGGGGCGGCATACGAGCAGTACTTC. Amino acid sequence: CAWIGRTGAAYEQYF.

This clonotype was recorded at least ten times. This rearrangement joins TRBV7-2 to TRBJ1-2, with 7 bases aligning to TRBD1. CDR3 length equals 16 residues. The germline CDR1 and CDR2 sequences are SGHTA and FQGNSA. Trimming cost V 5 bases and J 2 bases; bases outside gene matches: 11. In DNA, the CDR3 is TGTGCCAGCAGCCCCAGACAGGGCCAACTGAACTATGGCTACACCTTC. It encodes CASSPRQGQLNYGYTF.

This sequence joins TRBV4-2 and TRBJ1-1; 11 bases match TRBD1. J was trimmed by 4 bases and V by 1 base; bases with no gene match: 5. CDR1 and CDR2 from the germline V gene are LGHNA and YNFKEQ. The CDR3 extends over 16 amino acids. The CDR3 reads CASSQGADRGLTEAFF. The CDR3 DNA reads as TGTGCCAGCAGCCAAGGGGCGGACAGGGGGCTCACTGAAGCTTTCTTT.

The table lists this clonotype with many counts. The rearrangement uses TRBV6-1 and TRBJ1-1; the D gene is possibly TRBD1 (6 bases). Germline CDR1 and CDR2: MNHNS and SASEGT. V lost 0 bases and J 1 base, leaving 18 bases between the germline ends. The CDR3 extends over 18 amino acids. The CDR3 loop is CASSEARGGGYENTEAFF. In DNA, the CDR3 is TGTGCCAGCAGTGAAGCGAGGGGGGGCGGTTACGAGAACACTGAAGCTTTCTTT.

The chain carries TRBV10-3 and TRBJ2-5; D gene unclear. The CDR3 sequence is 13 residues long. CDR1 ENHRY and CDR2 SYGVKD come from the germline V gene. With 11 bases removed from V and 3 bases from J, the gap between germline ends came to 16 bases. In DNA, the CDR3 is TGTGCCGTCCGACCCACCGCTGAAGAGACCCAGTACTTC. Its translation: CAVRPTAEETQYF.

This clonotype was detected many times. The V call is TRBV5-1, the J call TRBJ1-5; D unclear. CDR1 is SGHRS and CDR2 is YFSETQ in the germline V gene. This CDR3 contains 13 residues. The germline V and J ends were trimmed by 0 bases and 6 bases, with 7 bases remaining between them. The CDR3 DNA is TGCGCCAGCAGCTTGGGAAGTATTCAGCCCCAGCATTTT. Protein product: CASSLGSIQPQHF.

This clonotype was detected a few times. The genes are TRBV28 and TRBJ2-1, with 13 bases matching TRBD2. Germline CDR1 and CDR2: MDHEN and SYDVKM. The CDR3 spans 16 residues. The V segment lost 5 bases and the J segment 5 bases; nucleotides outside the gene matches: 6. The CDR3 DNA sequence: TGTGCCAGCAGTCCGCGGACTAGCGGGAGACACAATGAGCAGTTCTTC. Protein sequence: CASSPRTSGRHNEQFF.

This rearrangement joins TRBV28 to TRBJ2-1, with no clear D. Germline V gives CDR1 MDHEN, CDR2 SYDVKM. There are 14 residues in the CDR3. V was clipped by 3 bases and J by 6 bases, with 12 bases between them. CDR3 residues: CASSFPSWGNEQFF. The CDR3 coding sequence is TGTGCCAGCAGTTTCCCCTCCTGGGGCAATGAGCAGTTCTTC.

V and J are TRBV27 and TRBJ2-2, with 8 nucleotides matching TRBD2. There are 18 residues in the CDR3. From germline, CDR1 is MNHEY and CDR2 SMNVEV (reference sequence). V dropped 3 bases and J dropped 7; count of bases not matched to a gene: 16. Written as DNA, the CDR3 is TGTGCCAGCAGTTTCCAAAGTTCCGGGAGGGGAGATCACGGGGAGCTGTTTTTT. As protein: CASSFQSSGRGDHGELFF.

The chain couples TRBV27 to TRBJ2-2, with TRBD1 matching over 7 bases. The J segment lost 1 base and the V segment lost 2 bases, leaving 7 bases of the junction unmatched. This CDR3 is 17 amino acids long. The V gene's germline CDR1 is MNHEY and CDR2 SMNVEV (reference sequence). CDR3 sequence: CASSLNRDSGNTGELFF. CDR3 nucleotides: TGTGCCAGCAGTTTAAATCGGGACAGTGGGAACACCGGGGAGCTGTTTTTT.

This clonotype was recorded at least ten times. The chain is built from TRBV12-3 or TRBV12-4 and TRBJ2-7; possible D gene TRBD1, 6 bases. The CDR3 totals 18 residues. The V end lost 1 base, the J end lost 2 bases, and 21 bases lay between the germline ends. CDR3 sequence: CASSLGGPHNRATYEQYF. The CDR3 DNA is TGTGCCAGCAGTTTAGGAGGGCCCCACAACAGGGCCACCTACGAGCAGTACTTC.

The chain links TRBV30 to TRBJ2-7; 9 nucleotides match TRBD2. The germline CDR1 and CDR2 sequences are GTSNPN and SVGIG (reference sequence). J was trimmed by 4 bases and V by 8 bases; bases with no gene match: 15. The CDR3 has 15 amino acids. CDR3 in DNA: TGTGCCGTTACCGGGACTAGCCGCTCATTTTACGAGCAGTACTTC. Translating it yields CAVTGTSRSFYEQYF.

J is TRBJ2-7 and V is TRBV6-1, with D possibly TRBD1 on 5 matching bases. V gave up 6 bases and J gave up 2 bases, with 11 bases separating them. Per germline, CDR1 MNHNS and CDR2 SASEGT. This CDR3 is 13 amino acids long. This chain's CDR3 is CASSSDSAYEQYF. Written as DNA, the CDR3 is TGTGCCAGCAGCTCCGACAGCGCCTACGAGCAGTACTTC.

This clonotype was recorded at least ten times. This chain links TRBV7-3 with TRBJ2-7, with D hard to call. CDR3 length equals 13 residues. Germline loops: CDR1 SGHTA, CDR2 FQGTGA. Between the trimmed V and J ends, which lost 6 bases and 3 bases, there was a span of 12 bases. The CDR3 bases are TGTGCCAGCAGTTCCCCCCCCCACTACGAGCAGTACTTC. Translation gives CASSSPPHYEQYF.